Presented here are 29 T cell receptor beta chains from one specimen sequenced in a study of CD4 T cells in lung cancer. These TCRs are of unknown antigen specificity. Mutant 27-mer peptides stimulated the PBMCs for over ten days before restimulation with peptide-pulsed autologous B cells. Sorting by cytokine capture selected live IFNgamma-secreting T cells after peptide-pulsed B cell restimulation. Sorted cells were expanded at limiting dilution, around 3 or 10 per well, for roughly 12 to 20 days. Repertoires were generated with immunoSEQ multiplex PCR, while TCRdb's copy carries only in-frame clones and drops some. The sample contains 1,500 to 2,000 clones, approximately 70% of which appear only once. Material: a CD4+ T cell line or clone grown in culture. The origin of the receptors is a woman in her sixties or seventies with non-small cell lung cancer. Some clones in this sample may be carry-over from other donors' samples.

V and J are TRBV9 and TRBJ2-7; D is uncertain. The ends were cut back, 0 bases at V and 2 bases at J, with 12 bases in the middle. Germline V gene lookup returns CDR1 SGDLS and CDR2 YYNGEE. This CDR3 is built from 15 residues. For the CDR3, the DNA is TGTGCCAGCAGCGTAGATCCGGGTCCCGCCTACGAGCAGTACTTC. Its translation is CASSVDPGPAYEQYF.

The gene calls are TRBV2 and TRBJ2-2, with D hard to call. The length of the CDR3 is 14 residues. CDR1 is SNHLY, CDR2 FYNNEI, per germline. V lost 4 bases and J 3 bases, leaving 9 bases between the germline ends. The CDR3 protein is CASSADGYTGELFF. The CDR3 nucleotides read TGTGCCAGCAGTGCGGACGGGTACACCGGGGAGCTGTTTTTT.

The chain couples TRBV11-2 to TRBJ1-1; possibly TRBD1 for D (6 bases). Germline CDR1 reads SGHAT; CDR2 reads FQNNGV. The V gene lost 4 bases and the J gene lost 1 base, with 13 bases spanning the gap. The CDR3 contains 15 residues. CDR3 loop: CASSSKAQGNTEAFF. The CDR3 DNA reads as TGTGCCAGCAGCTCGAAGGCACAGGGGAACACTGAAGCTTTCTTT.

The rearrangement links TRBV29-1 to TRBJ2-2; D gene ambiguous. Germline V lookup: CDR1 SQVTM, CDR2 ANQGSEA. The CDR3 runs 14 residues. Trimming left V 6 bases short and J 1 base short, with 12 bases between. The CDR3 DNA reads as TGCAGCGTCCAACTACAGATGAACACCGGGGAGCTGTTTTTT. It is translated as CSVQLQMNTGELFF.

The rearrangement links TRBV2 to TRBJ1-2; D is unresolved. CDR1 SNHLY and CDR2 FYNNEI come from the germline V gene. This CDR3 has 14 amino acids. Deletions cut 7 bases from V and 0 bases from J, with 12 bases between. CDR3 nucleotide sequence: TGTGCCAGCAAAGACCGTTCTTCTAACTATGGCTACACCTTC. Protein product: CASKDRSSNYGYTF. Full variable domain (missing parts from reference TRBV2 and TRBJ1-2): EPEVTQTPSHQVTQMGQEVILRCVPISNHLYFYWYRQILGQKVEFLVSFYNNEISEKSEIFDDQFSVERPDGSNFTLKIRSTKLEDSAMYFCASKDRSSNYGYTFGSGTRLTVV.

The V call is TRBV5-1, the J call TRBJ2-7; 7 bases are a match to TRBD1. This CDR3 comprises 16 residues. After removal of 4 bases from V and 0 bases from J, the junction contained 10 bases not matched to a gene. Germline CDR1 SGHRS, CDR2 YFSETQ. The CDR3 coding sequence is TGCGCCAGCAGCCAAGAAGGACAGGCGAGCTCCTACGAGCAGTACTTC. The encoded protein is CASSQEGQASSYEQYF.

The rearrangement uses TRBV19 and TRBJ2-1; 11 bases match TRBD2. The J segment lost 2 bases and the V segment lost 5 bases, leaving 2 bases of the junction unmatched. Germline CDR1 LNHDA, CDR2 SQIVND (reference sequence). This CDR3 has 15 amino acids. As DNA, the CDR3 is TGTGCCAGTAGTTCTAGCGGGAGGACCTACAATGAGCAGTTCTTC. This codes for CASSSSGRTYNEQFF.

The chain couples TRBV6-6 to TRBJ2-7; D not resolved. The germline V gene encodes CDR1 MNHNY and CDR2 SVGAGI (reference sequence). Trimming pared 8 bases from V and 2 bases from J, leaving 7 bases between. The CDR3 consists of 11 residues. The CDR3 DNA reads as TGTGCCAGCGGAAGGGCCTACGAGCAGTACTTC. Translation gives CASGRAYEQYF.

The chain couples TRBV28 to TRBJ2-2; TRBD2 might be the D (6 bases). The CDR3 is 13 amino acids. Germline CDR1 reads MDHEN; CDR2 reads SYDVKM. V lost 7 bases, J lost 3 bases, and 9 bases lay in between. CDR3: CASMWGDTGELFF. The CDR3 DNA reads TGTGCCAGCATGTGGGGGGACACCGGGGAGCTGTTTTTT.

The rearrangement joins TRBV5-1 to TRBJ1-6, with D perhaps matching TRBD1 (6 bases). This CDR3 has 16 residues. Germline-derived CDR1 and CDR2 are SGHRS and YFSETQ. Deletions cut 0 bases from V and 8 bases from J, with 15 bases between. CDR3 sequence: CASSLAWTAADSPLHF. CDR3 nucleotide sequence: TGCGCCAGCAGCTTGGCTTGGACAGCGGCGGATTCACCCCTCCACTTT. Full variable domain (outside the CDR3, taken from reference TRBV5-1 and TRBJ1-6): KAGVTQTPRYLIKTRGQQVTLSCSPISGHRSVSWYQQTPGQGLQFLFEYFSETQRNKGNFPGRFSGRQFSNSRSEMNVSTLELGDSALYLCASSLAWTAADSPLHFGNGTRLTVT.

The genes are TRBV7-9 and TRBJ1-1; 10 bases map to TRBD1. The germline V gene has CDR1 SEHNR and CDR2 FQNEAQ (reference sequence). The CDR3 spans 14 residues. V shed 5 bases and J 8 bases; nucleotides not matched to a gene: 8. The CDR3 spells CASSARTGGGEAFF. DNA for the CDR3: TGTGCCAGCAGCGCCCGGACAGGGGGTGGAGAAGCTTTCTTT.

The chain combines TRBV7-2 with TRBJ1-6; TRBD1 is a possible D gene (6 bases). Germline V gene sequence: CDR1 SGHTA, CDR2 FQGNSA. This CDR3 contains 14 residues. V gave up 1 base and J gave up 7 bases, with 8 bases separating them. The CDR3 DNA follows: TGTGCCAGCAGCTTAGTAGGGGGAAATTCACCCCTCCACTTT. Translating gives CASSLVGGNSPLHF. The complete variable domain, with remaining parts taken from reference TRBV7-2 and TRBJ1-6, reads GAGVSQSPSNKVTEKGKDVELRCDPISGHTALYWYRQSLGQGLEFLIYFQGNSAPDKSGLPSDRFSAERTGGSVSTLTIQRTQQEDSAVYLCASSLVGGNSPLHFGNGTRLTVT.

The chain recombines TRBV7-2 with TRBJ2-3; unclear D gene. Looked up from germline, CDR1 is SGHTA and CDR2 is FQGNSA. CDR3 length equals 16 residues. V lost 3 bases to trimming and J lost 0 bases, with 13 bases between them. The CDR3 DNA follows: TGTGCCAGCAGCTTTTTTGGAGCGATCAGCACAGATACGCAGTATTTT. Residues: CASSFFGAISTDTQYF.

The rearrangement joins TRBV19 to TRBJ2-1; 10 bases map to TRBD2. J lost 8 bases, V lost 6 bases, and 7 bases had no gene match. The CDR3 runs 14 residues. CDR1 is LNHDA and CDR2 is SQIVND in the germline V gene (reference sequence). The CDR3 loop is CASRYSSGSDEQFF. In DNA form, the CDR3 reads TGTGCCAGTAGGTACTCTAGCGGGAGCGATGAGCAGTTCTTC.

V is TRBV5-1 and J is TRBJ2-3; D is unclear. The germline V gene has CDR1 SGHRS and CDR2 YFSETQ. Trimming removed 4 bases from V and 6 bases from J, with 12 bases in between. The CDR3 has 13 residues. The CDR3 region has the DNA TGCGCCAGCAGCATACGGATGTCGGATACGCAGTATTTT. It encodes CASSIRMSDTQYF.

The chain links TRBV7-8 to TRBJ1-5; no clear D gene. V lost 0 bases and J 5 bases, leaving 14 bases between the germline ends. The CDR3 contains 16 residues. Germline V lookup: CDR1 SGHVS, CDR2 FQNEAQ. CDR3 nucleotide sequence: TGTGCCAGCAGCTTAGCGATCGGGTTAGGCGATCAGCCCCAGCATTTT. Translating gives CASSLAIGLGDQPQHF.

The chain employs TRBV2 and TRBJ2-7; TRBD1 aligns across 12 bases. The germline CDR1 and CDR2 sequences are SNHLY and FYNNEI. Germline trimming cut 7 bases from V and 7 bases from J; bases unmatched to any gene: 11. CDR3 length: 15 amino acids. The CDR3 sequence: CASTNRDRGQGEQYF. CDR3 sequence (DNA): TGTGCCAGCACTAATCGGGACAGGGGGCAGGGAGAGCAGTACTTC.

V usage is TRBV6-1 and J usage is TRBJ1-2; no definite D call. Germline CDR1 MNHNS, CDR2 SASEGT. The CDR3 is made up of 13 amino acids. V dropped 8 bases and J dropped 0 bases, with 10 bases sitting between them. The CDR3 loop is CASGRAANYGYTF. The CDR3 nucleotides read TGTGCCAGCGGGAGGGCTGCTAACTATGGCTACACCTTC.

The V and J genes are TRBV10-3 and TRBJ2-7; tentatively, D is TRBD1 (6 bases). Trimming removed 0 bases from V and 2 bases from J, with 35 bases in between. Per the germline V gene, CDR1 is ENHRY and CDR2 is SYGVKD. This CDR3 region has 23 residues. For the CDR3, the DNA is TGTGCCATCAGTGAGTCACGATGGAGACAGGAGTCTGCTGGCGTCGGGCGGCCCTACGAGCAGTACTTC. Translating it yields CAISESRWRQESAGVGRPYEQYF.

This sequence joins TRBV7-8 and TRBJ1-2; TRBD1 is a possible D gene (6 bases). V was shortened by 3 bases and J by 5 bases, with 10 bases between the two germline ends. The CDR3 runs 13 residues. Germline CDR1 is SGHVS and CDR2 is FQNEAQ. DNA of the CDR3: TGTGCCAGCAGCTTGAGGGGGGGATATGGCTACACCTTC. This sequence encodes CASSLRGGYGYTF.

This clone appeared a single time. This chain connects TRBV7-9 to TRBJ1-3; tentatively, D is TRBD1 (5 bases). The germline CDR1 and CDR2 sequences are SEHNR and FQNEAQ (reference sequence). The CDR3 covers 13 residues. The ends were cut back, 5 bases at V and 2 bases at J, with 7 bases in the middle. The CDR3 sequence is CASSPGPGNTIYF. CDR3 nucleotides: TGTGCCAGCAGCCCGGGACCTGGAAACACCATATATTTT.

CDR3 in amino acids: CASSEDNRPTPPDNEQFF. The CDR3 bases are TGTGCCAGCAGCGAGGACAATCGCCCGACTCCACCTGACAATGAGCAGTTCTTC. The chain has TRBV9 and TRBJ2-1, with D possibly being TRBD1 (5 bases). Germline CDR1 is SGDLS and CDR2 is YYNGEE. The V and J ends lost 3 bases and 5 bases respectively, with 24 bases between them. The CDR3 has 18 residues. Drawing the rest from reference TRBV9 and TRBJ2-1, the complete variable domain is DSGVTQTPKHLITATGQRVTLRCSPRSGDLSVYWYQQSLDQGLQFLIQYYNGEERAKGNILERFSAQQFPDLHSELNLSSLELGDSALYFCASSEDNRPTPPDNEQFFGPGTRLTVL.

V is TRBV2 and J is TRBJ1-2, with a tentative D call TRBD1 (6 bases). CDR3 length: 12 residues. Germline V gene data show CDR1 as SNHLY and CDR2 as FYNNEI. V lost 7 bases, J lost 8 bases, and 14 bases lay in between. The CDR3 DNA reads TGTGCCAGCACCAGGGGAGATATCGGCTACACCTTC. This sequence encodes CASTRGDIGYTF.

This chain uses TRBV19 with TRBJ1-4; no clear D. The V gene lost 3 bases and the J gene lost 5 bases, with 10 bases spanning the gap. The CDR3 runs 14 residues. CDR1 LNHDA and CDR2 SQIVND come from the germline V gene (reference sequence). The DNA for the CDR3 is TGTGCCAGTAGTATCCCTGGGCAGAATGAAAAACTGTTTTTT. This translates into CASSIPGQNEKLFF. Based on the CDR3 plus reference TRBV19 and TRBJ1-4, the full variable domain is DGGITQSPKYLFRKEGQNVTLSCEQNLNHDAMYWYRQDPGQGLRLIYYSQIVNDFQKGDIAEGYSVSREKKESFPLTVTSAQKNPTAFYLCASSIPGQNEKLFFGSGTQLSVL.

V and J are TRBV5-8 and TRBJ2-2, with TRBD1 matching over 9 bases. The CDR3 spans 14 residues. Germline lookup yields CDR1 SGHTS and CDR2 YDEGEE. With V trimmed by 7 bases and J by 0 bases, 1 base remained unmatched. CDR3 sequence: CASRDRANTGELFF. In DNA form, the CDR3 reads TGTGCCAGCCGGGACAGGGCGAACACCGGGGAGCTGTTTTTT.

The CDR3 is CASRGVMNTEAFF. Here the CDR3 DNA reads TGTGCCAGCAGAGGGGTTATGAACACTGAAGCTTTCTTT. V is TRBV6-5 and J is TRBJ1-1; the D gene is possibly TRBD1 (5 bases). This CDR3 has 13 amino acids. V was shortened by 6 bases and J by 0 bases, with 8 bases between the two germline ends. Germline loops: CDR1 MNHEY, CDR2 SVGAGI.

The V call is TRBV6-5, the J call TRBJ2-3, with 7 positions matching TRBD2. The germline CDR1 and CDR2 sequences are MNHEY and SVGAGI. The length of the CDR3 is 16 residues. Trimming removed 4 bases from V and 2 bases from J; junction bases left unmatched: 9. The CDR3 DNA follows: TGTGCCAGCAGTTCCGACTGGGCGGGGGTCACAGATACGCAGTATTTT. As protein: CASSSDWAGVTDTQYF.

The rearrangement uses TRBV28 and TRBJ2-2; D may be TRBD2 (5 bases). The CDR3 is 17 residues long. V lost 10 bases and J lost 5, with 26 bases in between. Germline values: CDR1 MDHEN, CDR2 SYDVKM. The CDR3 DNA reads as TGTGCCACCTTAGGACCGACGGGGTTCCTAAGAACCGGGGAGCTGTTTTTT. Translation gives CATLGPTGFLRTGELFF. Full variable domain (remainder filled in from reference TRBV28 and TRBJ2-2): DVKVTQSSRYLVKRTGEKVFLECVQDMDHENMFWYRQDPGLGLRLIYFSYDVKMKEKGDIPEGYSVSREKKERFSLILESASTNQTSMYLCATLGPTGFLRTGELFFGEGSRLTVL.

V usage is TRBV7-6 and J usage is TRBJ2-1; 9 nucleotides agree with TRBD1. Germline-derived CDR1 and CDR2 are SGHVS and FNYEAQ. This CDR3 is 15 amino acids long. With V trimmed by 5 bases and J by 4 bases, 6 bases remained unmatched. CDR3 in amino acids: CASSPGTGPYNEQFF. CDR3 coding DNA: TGTGCCAGCAGCCCCGGGACAGGGCCATACAATGAGCAGTTCTTC.